This TCR beta chain appears in the sequencing data of a study of T cell responses to AZD1222 COVID-19 vaccine. Across the whole study: Analysis merged second doses at about 4 or about 12 weeks. Study-wide findings and caveats: Females made up more of the donors, who were largely white British, and clonal diversity may have come out too low. Only after the peak T cell response were repertoires sampled. Only a handful of AZD1222 recipients tested seropositive at baseline.

The data were produced by immunoSEQ multiplex PCR, yet TCRdb's version contains in-frame clones alone and is incomplete. The profile shows about 140,000 clones, approximately 84% of them singletons. Note on this clone: Its antigen is currently unknown.

The TCR originated in an adult in good health. The specimen comprised peripheral blood, sampled on day 0 of AZD1222 vaccination.

The DNA for the CDR3 is TGCGCCAGCAGCTCCGGGACGGTGGGACCATATGGCTACACCTTC. As protein: CASSSGTVGPYGYTF. V usage is TRBV5-1 and J usage is TRBJ1-2, with a possible D match to TRBD1 (5 bases). Germline values: CDR1 SGHRS, CDR2 YFSETQ. The CDR3 length is 15 residues. V lost 3 bases and J 5 bases, leaving 17 bases between the germline ends.